The 9 T cell receptor beta chains below were found in one sample sequenced in a study of control samples from healthy donors and cancer patients. Some clones are missing from TCRdb's copy, which holds only in-frame ones; the method was immunoSEQ multiplex PCR. The table has 75,000 to 90,000 clones, 85% seen once. The sample was blood. The receptors were sampled from a woman between 35 and 50 years old in good health.

This chain connects TRBV5-6 to TRBJ2-7, with D perhaps matching TRBD1 (6 bases). The CDR3 consists of 13 residues. Trimming took off 4 bases at V and 3 bases at J, with 11 bases between the two ends. CDR1 is SGHDT and CDR2 is YYEEEE in the germline V gene. The CDR3 protein is CASSPGHLYEQYF. Written as DNA, the CDR3 is TGTGCCAGCAGCCCGGGACACCTCTACGAGCAGTACTTC. The complete variable domain, with remaining parts taken from reference TRBV5-6 and TRBJ2-7, reads DAGVTQSPTHLIKTRGQQVTLRCSPKSGHDTVSWYQQALGQGPQFIFQYYEEEERQRGNFPDRFSGHQFPNYSSELNVNALLLGDSALYLCASSPGHLYEQYFGPGTRLTVT.

This chain uses TRBV25-1 with TRBJ1-5; D uncertain. CDR1 MGHDK and CDR2 SYGVNS come from the germline V gene. Trimming shortened V by 3 bases and J by 4 bases, and 7 bases separated the two germline ends. The CDR3 is 13 amino acids. This CDR3 reads CASSDTGNQPQHF. The CDR3 nucleotides are TGTGCCAGCAGTGACACGGGAAATCAGCCCCAGCATTTT. The full variable domain, its missing parts supplied by reference TRBV25-1 and TRBJ1-5, is EADIYQTPRYLVIGTGKKITLECSQTMGHDKMYWYQQDPGMELHLIHYSYGVNSTEKGDLSSESTVSRIRTEHFPLTLESARPSHTSQYLCASSDTGNQPQHFGDGTRLSIL.

The chain has TRBV5-6 and TRBJ2-5, with TRBD2 identical over 8 bases. The V segment lost 1 base and the J segment 5 bases; nucleotides outside the gene matches: 4. CDR1 and CDR2 (germline): SGHDT, YYEEEE. The CDR3 consists of 14 residues. The CDR3 is CASSLRGGWETQYF. Written as DNA, the CDR3 is TGTGCCAGCAGCTTGCGGGGGGGCTGGGAGACCCAGTACTTC.

The gene calls are TRBV7-2 and TRBJ2-1; 7 bases map to TRBD1. V trimming: 5 bases; J trimming: 4 bases; junction bases outside the gene matches: 8. The CDR3 consists of 15 residues. Germline V gene lookup returns CDR1 SGHTA and CDR2 FQGNSA. The CDR3 bases are TGTGCCAGCAGCGCCAAGGGGACAGAGTACAATGAGCAGTTCTTC. Protein: CASSAKGTEYNEQFF.

The chain is built from TRBV12-3 or TRBV12-4 and TRBJ2-5; D is possibly TRBD2 (5 bases). The CDR3 runs to 13 residues. Deletions cut 6 bases from V and 2 bases from J, with 10 bases between. This CDR3 is CASSRSGQETQYF. The CDR3 DNA reads as TGTGCCAGCAGCCGATCGGGGCAAGAGACCCAGTACTTC.

In DNA form, the CDR3 reads TGTGCCAGTAAGAGAAAGGACTATGGCTACACCTTC. It codes for CASKRKDYGYTF. The V call is TRBV12-3 or TRBV12-4, the J call TRBJ1-2; D is uncertain. This CDR3 spans 12 amino acids. With 9 bases removed from V and 3 bases from J, the gap between germline ends came to 11 bases.

The rearrangement joins TRBV4-1 to TRBJ1-5, with TRBD1 identical over 9 bases. This CDR3 is 14 amino acids long. V gave up 1 base and J gave up 7 bases; unmatched junction bases: 2. CDR1 MGHRA and CDR2 YSYEKL come from the germline V gene. The CDR3 protein is CASSQVGTGQPQHF. The CDR3 region has the DNA TGCGCCAGCAGCCAAGTGGGGACAGGGCAGCCCCAGCATTTT.

As DNA, the CDR3 is TGTGCCAGCAGCTTGGGCGGGGGCCGCCAAGAGACCCAGTACTTC. The encoded protein is CASSLGGGRQETQYF. The chain employs TRBV7-3 and TRBJ2-5, with D possibly matching TRBD2 (7 bases). The ends were cut back, 3 bases at V and 1 base at J, with 12 bases in the middle. The CDR3 is made up of 15 amino acids. Germline CDR1 and CDR2: SGHTA and FQGTGA.

The chain joins TRBV9 to TRBJ1-2, with D possibly being TRBD1 (6 bases). Trimming shortened V by 0 bases and J by 3 bases, and 12 bases separated the two germline ends. The CDR3 sequence is 15 residues long. Germline-derived CDR1 and CDR2 are SGDLS and YYNGEE. The CDR3 coding sequence is TGTGCCAGCAGCGTAGTGGACAGATCAGACTATGGCTACACCTTC. This encodes CASSVVDRSDYGYTF.